A single T cell receptor beta chain is shown here with its context. This table comes from immunoSEQ multiplex PCR, and its TCRdb copy is limited to in-frame clones, with some not included. The sample carries under 70,000 clones, roughly 91% recorded once. These data come from a study of T cell changes during pregnancy in multiple sclerosis. The germline V and J ends were trimmed by 6 bases and 2 bases, with 14 bases remaining between them. CDR3 length equals 15 residues. Looked up from germline, CDR1 is MNHEY and CDR2 is SMNVEV (reference sequence). This receptor was identified in a female donor in good health, enrolled as a control in a pregnancy study. The chain links TRBV27 to TRBJ2-1; TRBD2 is a possible D gene (7 bases). Material: peripheral blood, obtained after pregnancy. DNA of the CDR3: TGTGCCAGCAGCCTCACGGGGGGCCCCTACAATGAGCAGTTCTTC. It yields the protein CASSLTGGPYNEQFF.